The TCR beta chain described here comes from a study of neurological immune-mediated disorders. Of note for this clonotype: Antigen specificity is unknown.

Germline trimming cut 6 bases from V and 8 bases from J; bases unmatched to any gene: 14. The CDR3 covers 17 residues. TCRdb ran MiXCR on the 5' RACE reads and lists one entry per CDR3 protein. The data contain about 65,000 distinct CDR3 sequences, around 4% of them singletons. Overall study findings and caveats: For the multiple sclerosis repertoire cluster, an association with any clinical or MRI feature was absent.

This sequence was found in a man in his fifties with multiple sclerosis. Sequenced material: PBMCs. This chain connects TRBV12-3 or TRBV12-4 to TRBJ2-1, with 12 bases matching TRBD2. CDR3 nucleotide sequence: TGTGCCAGCAGACTCAATTATCTAGCGGGGGGGCGTGATGAGCAGTTCTTC. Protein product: CASRLNYLAGGRDEQFF.